Listed below are T cell receptor beta chains from one sample, sequenced in a study of T cells in Graves' hyperthyroidism and ophthalmopathy. One entry per CDR3 protein, called by TCRdb with MiXCR from the multiplex PCR reads. The sample shows about 500,000 distinct CDR3 sequences, around 43% of them seen only once. Sequencing input: peripheral blood or thyroid tissue (not recorded which). Receptors originate from an adult woman with Graves' disease, either hyperthyroidism or ophthalmopathy (not recorded which). Both conserved end residues are part of each CDR3. The D gene is left open where the match is weak. Clone size appears in some rows only: once, few, many, or a class for an expanded clone.

V	J	D	size	DNA	CDR3
TRBV20-1	TRBJ2-7	.	few	TGCAGTGCTCCTTCGGGTAGCGTGGGCTACGAGCAGTACTTC	CSAPSGSVGYEQYF
TRBV19	TRBJ2-2	TRBD1	.	TGTGCCAGTAAAAGCCCCCGGGACAGGACCACCGGGGAGCTGTTTTTT	CASKSPRDRTTGELFF
TRBV29-1	TRBJ2-2	TRBD1	.	TGCAGCGTTGAAGGACAGGGTTACACCGGGGAGCTGTCTTGG	CSVEGQGYTGELSW
TRBV29-1	TRBJ1-2	.	.	TGCAGCGTTGAGACAGTTCCCTATGGCTACACCTTC	CSVETVPYGYTF
TRBV20-1	TRBJ1-1	.	many	TGCAGTGCTCCGCCGTTGGGGGGCGACACTGAAGCTTTCTTT	CSAPPLGGDTEAFF
TRBV7-4	TRBJ2-5	TRBD2	.	TGTGCCAACAGACTAGCGGGGGGGGGAGAGACCCAGTACTTC	CANRLAGGGETQYF
TRBV6-1	TRBJ2-6	.	.	TGTGCCATCAGTGAGAGGGGGTGGGGGTCAGGGGCCAACGTCCTGACTTTC	CAISERGWGSGANVLTF
TRBV5-1	TRBJ1-2	TRBD1	many	TGCGCCACTCGAGGGGTCACAGGGGGCGAGAGTGGCTACACCTTC	CATRGVTGGESGYTF
TRBV10-1	TRBJ2-7	.	.	TGCGCCAGCCTAGAGCGGACCCTTAACTACGAGCAGTACTTC	CASLERTLNYEQYF
TRBV19	TRBJ2-7	.	few	TGTGCCAGTAGCCCTCTCGGGACAAATATCCGCTACGAGCAGTACTTC	CASSPLGTNIRYEQYF
TRBV5-6	TRBJ2-3	.	.	TGTGCCAGCAGCTTCGACAGGACAGATACGCAGTATTTT	CASSFDRTDTQYF
TRBV10-3	TRBJ2-7	.	.	TGTGCCGCGAACGAGGGTTGCACCGAAACGGAGGGGAACTCCTACGAGCAGTACTTC	CAANEGCTETEGNSYEQYF
TRBV11-2	TRBJ2-7	.	many	TGTGCCAGCAGCTTAAGCCGAGTACCATCCTACGAGCAGTACTTC	CASSLSRVPSYEQYF
TRBV6-2/TRBV6-3	TRBJ2-6	.	many	TGTGCCAGCAGTCACGGGAGCTCTGGGGCCAACGTCCTGACTTTC	CASSHGSSGANVLTF
TRBV15	TRBJ2-2	.	.	TGTGCCACCAGCAGAGATTACCCGGGGCCCGGGGAGCTGTTTTTT	CATSRDYPGPGELFF
TRBV5-1	TRBJ2-5	.	many	TGCGCCAGCAGCTTGGCACAGGGATCGGGGGAGACCCAGTACTTC	CASSLAQGSGETQYF
TRBV11-2	TRBJ2-5	.	once	TGTGCCAGCAGCGACCCGGGGGTGAGGGGCGAGACCCAGTACTTC	CASSDPGVRGETQYF
TRBV2	TRBJ1-4	.	few	TGTGCCAGCAGAGACAGAGCAACTAATGAAAAACTGTTTTTT	CASRDRATNEKLFF
TRBV19	TRBJ2-6	.	few	TGTGCCAGTGCCCTCGGAGCTGGGGCCAACGTCCTGACTTTC	CASALGAGANVLTF
TRBV20-1	TRBJ1-2	TRBD1	many	TGCAGTGCTCACGTGACAGGGGGCTTTGACTATGGCTACACCTTC	CSAHVTGGFDYGYTF
TRBV10-3	TRBJ1-2	.	once	TGTGCCATCAGTGAGTCCAGCGGGAGCTATGGCTACACCTTC	CAISESSGSYGYTF
TRBV12-3/TRBV12-4	TRBJ1-4	.	once	TGTGCCAGCAGTTTCGGGGGCGGGGTTGATGAAAAACTGTTTTTT	CASSFGGGVDEKLFF
TRBV10-3	TRBJ2-7	.	.	TGTGCCATCAGGGGAGTTGGGACCTACGAGCAGTACTTC	CAIRGVGTYEQYF
TRBV2	TRBJ2-4	TRBD2	.	TGTGCCAGCAGCCCGGGACTAGTGAACATTCAGTACTTC	CASSPGLVNIQYF
TRBV2	TRBJ1-6	.	.	TGTGCCAGCAGCCCGATATATAGGGGGAATTCACCCCTCCACTTT	CASSPIYRGNSPLHF
TRBV10-3	TRBJ1-4	.	.	TGTGCCATCAGTGACAGGGCGGATGAAAAACTGTTTTTT	CAISDRADEKLFF
TRBV2	TRBJ1-6	TRBD1	.	TGTGCCAGCAGTGAAGGGCGACAGGGCTTATATAATTCACCCCTCCACTTT	CASSEGRQGLYNSPLHF
TRBV4-1	TRBJ1-5	.	many	TGCGCCAGCAACCAAGAGGTTCACCTCAATCAGCCCCAGCATTTT	CASNQEVHLNQPQHF
TRBV20-1	TRBJ2-7	TRBD2	many	TGCAGTGCGGGCAGCGGGAGTGGGGCCTACGAGCAGTACTTC	CSAGSGSGAYEQYF
TRBV7-9	TRBJ2-7	.	once	TGTGCCAGCTCACCACGGGGACTCGCACGGATCGGGGACGAGCAGTACTTC	CASSPRGLARIGDEQYF
TRBV28	TRBJ2-5	.	once	TGTGCCAGCAGTCCCCTGGGACGAGAGACCCAGTACTTC	CASSPLGRETQYF
TRBV28	TRBJ1-2	TRBD1	.	TGTGCCAGCAGAACCTTCACAGGGGGGATCTATGGCTACACCTTC	CASRTFTGGIYGYTF
TRBV2	TRBJ2-7	TRBD1	.	TGTGCCAGCAGTGAGGGACAGGGAATTCCCTACGAGCAGTACTTC	CASSEGQGIPYEQYF
TRBV10-3	TRBJ1-2	TRBD1	.	TGTGCCATCAGTCGACAGGGGTATGGCTACACCTTC	CAISRQGYGYTF
TRBV2	TRBJ1-1	TRBD1	.	TGTGCCAGCACCTATCGCGGACAGGGGGTCACTGAAGCTTTCTTT	CASTYRGQGVTEAFF
TRBV20-1	TRBJ1-2	TRBD1	.	TGCAGTGCCCCAGACAGGGGCTATGGCTACACCTTC	CSAPDRGYGYTF
TRBV20-1	TRBJ2-7	.	many	TGCAGTGCTAGAGAGGGGCAGGCAAACTACGAGCAGTACTTC	CSAREGQANYEQYF
TRBV15	TRBJ2-7	.	.	TGTGCCACCAGCAAATCCCGGGACGAGCAGTACTTC	CATSKSRDEQYF